This T cell receptor (beta chain) came from a study of T cell responses to AZD1222 COVID-19 vaccine (dated by TCRdb to the early 2020s). Context from the whole study: Because spike-specific TCR depth and breadth did not differ between the two schedules, AZD1222 recipients who got a second dose at roughly 4 weeks were pooled with those who got a second dose at roughly 12 weeks. TCR sequencing covered some 250 trial participants: some 210 given two doses of AZD1222 and 26 given two doses of MenACWY control vaccine. Trial participants were enrolled into age subgroups of 18-55, 56-69 and 70-plus years, which contained about 150, 27 and 61 TCR-sequenced participants, respectively. Study-wide findings and limitations: The whole spike protein was spanned by vaccine-associated CD4 TCRs, and dominant responses were seen in regions 160-218 and 743-854. After two AZD1222 doses, both the breadth and the depth of spike-specific TCRs were significantly higher than at day 0 and than in MenACWY recipients. Reportedly, almost half of the unique spike-specific TCRs recognized epitopes lying outside the regions that are mutated in the B.1.351 and B.1.1.7 variants. No day 14 peak-response samples were available, so repertoires were characterized only after the peak T cell response. The 56-69-year group was small, and its depth increase did not reach significance, likely because of low power. Participants were mostly white British, with more females than males. The authors suggested clonal diversity may have been underestimated. Conclusions about previously exposed vaccinees were limited because only six AZD1222 recipients were SARS-CoV-2 seropositive at baseline.

The CDR3 regions of human TCRbeta chains were analyzed by immunosequencing. Concerning the study's data processing: Repertoire TCRs were checked for matches against a reference library of SARS-CoV-2-specific TCRs that had been generated using the MIRA antigen-specificity platform. Breadth was defined as the fraction of unique TCRs that were SARS-CoV-2-associated. Depth was defined as the fraction of total T cells that were SARS-CoV-2-associated. Using the MIRA data, every spike-specific TCR was mapped to the spike region that the TCR reacted to and assigned to either a CD4 or a CD8 class. Log10-transformed breadth and depth values were compared by one-way ANOVA with Sidak's multiple comparisons tests. The source is immuneACCESS, and TCRdb retained only in-frame sequences with V and J called. Part of the clones is not carried over; for the studies checked, unresolved V genes explain less than half of this, and the remainder is unexplained. The D gene and trimming were derived from the DNA, and the V and J assignments and clone size from that table. Across this sample there are about 120,000 clones, with around 88% seen only once. The ten largest clones represent over 8.5% of the sample.

Per the publication, the time point label means: baseline before first vaccination. Samples from vaccinated people were obtained from the UK trials COV001 and COV002, which included a single-blind randomized controlled phase 2/3 trial of AZD1222 (ChAdOx1 nCoV-19) in healthy adults. For TCRbeta chain sequencing, PBMC samples were collected from trial participants at day 0 and at day 28 after the second dose. The cysteine opens and the phenylalanine closes a CDR3 of 17 amino acids. Of the read, only the CDR3 DNA is kept; its 51 bases are in frame from base 1. Unmatched junction bases come to 10, with V trimmed by 2 bases and J by 6 bases. The germline V gene supplies CDR1 SGHTA and CDR2 FQGTGA. Turning to this clone: Its antigen is not yet known. No base qualities exist here, and no much larger clone lies one base off it.

The clonotype was recovered from an adult in good health. The chain links TRBV7-3 with TRBJ2-3, and 11 junctional nucleotides match TRBD2. Material: peripheral blood, obtained on day 0 of AZD1222 vaccination. The DNA is as follows: TGTGCCAGCAGCTTATATGGTCCGGGACTAGCGGACGATACGCAGTATTTT. Protein translation: CASSLYGPGLADDTQYF.